These 30 T cell receptor beta chains came from one sample sequenced in a study of cytomegalovirus exposure and HLA in healthy donors. Primers for the PCR totalled 60 Vbeta and 13 Jbeta. Repertoires were generated with immunoSEQ multiplex PCR, while TCRdb's copy carries only in-frame clones and drops some. The sample shows 98,000 or so clones, approximately 80% of them seen only once. What was sequenced was PBMCs. These receptors came from a woman aged 18-29 years in good health and CMV-seropositive.

This chain connects TRBV13 to TRBJ2-1, with TRBD2 identical over 13 bases. The CDR3 is 17 amino acids. The germline V gene encodes CDR1 PRHDT and CDR2 FYEKMQ (reference sequence). The V and J ends lost 3 bases and 2 bases, in that order; junction bases with no gene match: 4. The CDR3 DNA is TGTGCCAGCAGCTTGACTAGCGGGAGGCAGGCCTACAATGAGCAGTTCTTC. It translates to CASSLTSGRQAYNEQFF.

This sequence joins TRBV30 and TRBJ1-1; D is perhaps TRBD1 (6 bases). The CDR3 extends over 18 amino acids. V gave up 8 bases and J gave up 8 bases, with 36 bases separating them. The germline V gene has CDR1 GTSNPN and CDR2 SVGIG (reference sequence). DNA of the CDR3: TGTGCCGGGGGAGGGGGAGTCCGGGATAAACCCACCATAGGGGAAGCTTTCTTT. Translated, it gives CAGGGGVRDKPTIGEAFF.

The rearrangement links TRBV4-2 to TRBJ2-2; possibly TRBD1 for D (5 bases). This CDR3 has 16 amino acids. Germline CDR1 reads LGHNA; CDR2 reads YNFKEQ. Trimming removed 1 base from V and 2 bases from J, with 11 bases in between. The CDR3 region has the DNA TGTGCCAGCAGCCAAGGGGGCGGAGATAACACCGGGGAGCTGTTTTTT. Its protein is CASSQGGGDNTGELFF.

J is TRBJ1-2 and V is TRBV29-1, with D perhaps matching TRBD1 (5 bases). The V gene lost 0 bases and the J gene lost 5 bases, with 13 bases spanning the gap. The CDR3 length is 14 residues. Germline V gene sequence: CDR1 SQVTM, CDR2 ANQGSEA. CDR3 protein: CSVEDQGGAYGYTF. The CDR3 DNA reads as TGCAGCGTTGAAGATCAGGGTGGAGCATATGGCTACACCTTC.

The rearrangement links TRBV5-6 to TRBJ1-2; TRBD1 aligns across 9 bases. There are 15 residues in the CDR3. The trim removed 0 bases at V and 2 bases at J, leaving 2 bases unmatched. CDR1 and CDR2 (germline): SGHDT, YYEEEE. The CDR3 region has the DNA TGTGCCAGCAGCTTGGGGGACAGGGCCAACTATGGCTACACCTTC. Its translation: CASSLGDRANYGYTF.

This clone appeared a single time. The chain has TRBV27 and TRBJ2-7; D is ambiguous. The CDR3 covers 16 residues. Trimming stripped 3 bases from V and 4 bases from J, with 19 bases between. Germline V lookup: CDR1 MNHEY, CDR2 SMNVEV (reference sequence). The CDR3 here is CASSFAVGGLVYEQYF. In DNA, the CDR3 is TGTGCCAGCAGTTTTGCGGTCGGTGGATTGGTTTACGAGCAGTACTTC.

In this sample, this clone turned up once. The V call is TRBV25-1, the J call TRBJ2-5; weak D call: TRBD2 (5 bases). The CDR3 loop spans 12 amino acids. Germline-derived CDR1 and CDR2 are MGHDK and SYGVNS. The ends were cut back, 6 bases at V and 9 bases at J, with 14 bases in the middle. This chain's CDR3 is CASRTGNAAQYF. DNA of the CDR3: TGTGCCAGCAGGACGGGAAACGCGGCCCAGTACTTC. Looking up the rest from reference TRBV25-1 and TRBJ2-5 gives the full variable domain: EADIYQTPRYLVIGTGKKITLECSQTMGHDKMYWYQQDPGMELHLIHYSYGVNSTEKGDLSSESTVSRIRTEHFPLTLESARPSHTSQYLCASRTGNAAQYFGPGTRLLVL.

The rearrangement joins TRBV9 to TRBJ2-5; 8 nucleotides match TRBD2. This CDR3 comprises 16 residues. The V gene end was trimmed by 0 bases and the J gene end by 1 base; junction bases not matched to a gene: 5. In germline, CDR1 is SGDLS, CDR2 YYNGEE. The CDR3 is CASSVGASGPQETQYF. The CDR3 DNA reads as TGTGCCAGCAGCGTAGGGGCTAGCGGGCCCCAAGAGACCCAGTACTTC.

This clone has a single count. The J gene is TRBJ1-2, the V gene TRBV6-1; no reliable D call. This CDR3 contains 13 residues. Germline CDR1 and CDR2: MNHNS and SASEGT. Trimming removed 3 bases from V and 4 bases from J, with 9 bases in between. Here the CDR3 DNA reads TGTGCCAGCAGTGATTACAAGTCCTATGGCTACACCTTC. Amino acid sequence: CASSDYKSYGYTF.

The chain uses TRBV5-1 and TRBJ2-1, with 7 bases identical to TRBD1. V lost 2 bases to trimming and J lost 4 bases; unmatched junction nucleotides: 6. The CDR3 contains 15 residues. Looked up from germline, CDR1 is SGHRS and CDR2 is YFSETQ. CDR3 nucleotide sequence: TGCGCCAGCAGCTTTGAGGGACAGCCGTACAATGAGCAGTTCTTC. Its translation: CASSFEGQPYNEQFF.

A remark on this clone: This sample includes further DNA sequences coding for the same CDR3. V and J are TRBV9 and TRBJ1-5, with 7 bases aligning to TRBD1. Germline assignment: CDR1 SGDLS and CDR2 YYNGEE. This CDR3 is 14 amino acids long. Germline trimming cut 2 bases from V and 7 bases from J; bases unmatched to any gene: 6. The CDR3, as DNA: TGTGCCAGCAGCGTGGATCAGGGGGGCCAGCCCCAGCATTTT. Protein: CASSVDQGGQPQHF.

Worth noting for this clone: A read error is likely, as this CDR3 ends without the conserved phenylalanine or tryptophan. The chain couples TRBV7-3 to TRBJ1-5, with 7 positions matching TRBD1. The ends lost 5 bases at V and 8 bases at J; junction bases unmatched: 15. CDR1 and CDR2 from the germline V gene are SGHTA and FQGTGA. The CDR3 consists of 16 residues. CDR3 nucleotide sequence: TGTGCCAGCAGCCCCGCTGTTCTCCAGGGGGAAGAGCCCCAGCATGTT. It is translated as CASSPAVLQGEEPQHV.

This chain joins TRBV10-1 and TRBJ2-7; 13 bases are a match to TRBD2. The V gene end was trimmed by 6 bases and the J gene end by 4 bases; junction bases not matched to a gene: 3. There are 14 residues in the CDR3. Germline V gene data show CDR1 as WNHNN and CDR2 as SYGVQD (reference sequence). CDR3 DNA: TGCGCCAGCAGCGCGGGACTAGCGGGATACGAGCAGTACTTC. Its translation: CASSAGLAGYEQYF.

This sequence joins TRBV30 and TRBJ1-3, with 9 bases identical to TRBD1. Trimming at V came to 2 bases and at J to 0 bases, leaving 5 bases not matched to a gene. The CDR3 length is 16 residues. The germline CDR1 and CDR2 sequences are GTSNPN and SVGIG (reference sequence). CDR3 nucleotide sequence: TGTGCCTGGAGTACGTGGGACAGGGTCTCTGGAAACACCATATATTTT. As protein: CAWSTWDRVSGNTIYF.

The V call is TRBV5-1, the J call TRBJ1-1; 7 bases are a match to TRBD1. Unmatched junction bases numbered 7, after V lost 4 bases and J lost 4 bases. CDR3 length equals 14 residues. Per the germline V gene, CDR1 is SGHRS and CDR2 is YFSETQ. Here the CDR3 reads CASSNGDRSTEAFF. The CDR3 nucleotides are TGCGCCAGCAGCAACGGGGACAGATCCACTGAAGCTTTCTTT. Full variable domain (rest looked up from reference TRBV5-1 and TRBJ1-1): KAGVTQTPRYLIKTRGQQVTLSCSPISGHRSVSWYQQTPGQGLQFLFEYFSETQRNKGNFPGRFSGRQFSNSRSEMNVSTLELGDSALYLCASSNGDRSTEAFFGQGTRLTVV.

CDR3 amino acids: CASSLPRPAEAFF. As DNA, the CDR3 is TGTGCCAGCAGCTTACCCCGCCCAGCTGAAGCTTTCTTT. The chain has TRBV7-2 and TRBJ1-1, with D hard to call. The CDR3 has 13 residues. CDR1 and CDR2 from the germline V gene are SGHTA and FQGNSA. Trimming took off 2 bases at V and 6 bases at J, with 10 bases between the two ends.

The rearrangement uses TRBV28 and TRBJ2-7, with D perhaps TRBD1 (6 bases). Germline lookup yields CDR1 MDHEN and CDR2 SYDVKM. Trimming removed 7 bases at V and 6 bases at J, with 19 bases between. CDR3 length: 14 residues. The CDR3 reads CASIPTPDSGEQYF. DNA for the CDR3: TGTGCCAGCATCCCCACCCCGGACAGTGGCGAGCAGTACTTC.

Of note for this clone: The sample has other DNA sequences that encode this CDR3 too. The chain combines TRBV4-2 with TRBJ2-5; 11 bases line up with TRBD2. The germline gives CDR1 LGHNA, CDR2 YNFKEQ. The length of the CDR3 is 15 residues. The V gene end was trimmed by 2 bases and the J gene end by 5 bases; junction bases not matched to a gene: 4. CDR3 amino acids: CASSQTSGRGETQYF. CDR3 nucleotide sequence: TGTGCCAGCAGCCAAACTAGCGGGAGAGGGGAGACCCAGTACTTC.

Concerning this clone itself: An end of the junction differs from the germline gene, which may be a read error. The gene calls are TRBV2 and TRBJ2-1; TRBD1 aligns across 8 bases. The V gene's germline CDR1 is SNHLY and CDR2 FYNNEI. CDR3 length: 15 residues. CDR3 DNA sequence: TGTGCCAGCAGGGAAGGACAGGGCAGCTACAATGAGCAGTTCTTC. This codes for CASREGQGSYNEQFF.

The chain joins TRBV11-2 to TRBJ2-7, with a weak D call TRBD2 (6 bases). The CDR3 has 15 amino acids. V was shortened by 7 bases and J by 1 base, with 17 bases between the two germline ends. Germline CDR1 and CDR2: SGHAT and FQNNGV. The CDR3 protein is CASTEGIAESYEQYF. The CDR3 nucleotides read TGTGCCAGCACCGAGGGGATAGCGGAGTCCTACGAGCAGTACTTC.

The genes are TRBV6-5 and TRBJ2-1; 8 nucleotides agree with TRBD2. The length of the CDR3 is 14 residues. V was clipped by 6 bases and J by 7 bases; unmatched bases: 8. The germline gives CDR1 MNHEY, CDR2 SVGAGI. The CDR3 spells CASRTERELNEQFF. The DNA of the CDR3 is TGTGCCAGCAGGACCGAGCGGGAGCTAAATGAGCAGTTCTTC.

This clone is a singleton in its sample. The chain has TRBV6-5 and TRBJ2-1, with TRBD2 identical over 9 bases. This CDR3 spans 15 amino acids. Germline CDR1 MNHEY, CDR2 SVGAGI. The V segment lost 7 bases and the J segment 4 bases; nucleotides outside the gene matches: 8. This CDR3 reads CASISGSGGYNEQFF. The CDR3 coding sequence is TGTGCCAGCATTAGCGGGAGCGGAGGATACAATGAGCAGTTCTTC.

The rearrangement joins TRBV27 to TRBJ1-6; 8 nucleotides align to TRBD1. The trim removed 5 bases at V and 7 bases at J, leaving 7 bases unmatched. The CDR3 totals 15 residues. Germline V lookup: CDR1 MNHEY, CDR2 SMNVEV (reference sequence). CDR3 sequence: CASSLQRQGNSPLHF. The DNA of the CDR3 is TGTGCCAGCAGTCTTCAGAGACAGGGGAATTCACCCCTCCACTTT.

The J gene is TRBJ1-1, the V gene TRBV9; 7 bases agree with TRBD1. The V gene end was trimmed by 4 bases and the J gene end by 4 bases; junction bases not matched to a gene: 13. The CDR3 is 16 residues long. Germline V gene lookup returns CDR1 SGDLS and CDR2 YYNGEE. CDR3 region: CASSPHQTGFGTEAFF. The CDR3 nucleotides are TGTGCCAGCAGCCCGCACCAGACAGGGTTCGGCACTGAAGCTTTCTTT.

This clone was observed a few times. The CDR3 DNA sequence: TGTGCCAGCAGCTTGGATCAGGGCACAGATACGCAGTATTTT. Translating it yields CASSLDQGTDTQYF. The chain joins TRBV5-5 to TRBJ2-3; D is undetermined. Germline CDR1 and CDR2: SGHKS and YYEKEE (reference sequence). This CDR3 spans 14 amino acids. V dropped 0 bases and J dropped 1 base, with 6 bases sitting between them.

This clone was picked up one time. The chain carries TRBV7-8 and TRBJ2-7; 11 bases fit TRBD1. V was pared by 3 bases and J by 2 bases, with 9 bases of the junction left unmatched. The CDR3 contains 17 residues. Looked up from germline, CDR1 is SGHVS and CDR2 is FQNEAQ. The CDR3 sequence: CASSLGQGELHPYEQYF. The CDR3 bases are TGTGCCAGCAGCTTGGGACAGGGGGAGCTCCATCCCTACGAGCAGTACTTC.

There are a few counts of this clone. V is TRBV6-5 and J is TRBJ1-2; the match to TRBD1 covers 10 bases. With V trimmed by 6 bases and J by 4 bases, 8 bases remained unmatched. From germline, CDR1 is MNHEY and CDR2 SVGAGI. CDR3 length: 15 residues. The CDR3 nucleotides are TGTGCCAGCAGGCAGCCGGGACAGGGGTCCTATGGCTACACCTTC. It is translated as CASRQPGQGSYGYTF.

This sequence joins TRBV2 and TRBJ1-6; tentative D call: TRBD1 (6 bases). Trimming pared 8 bases from V and 4 bases from J, leaving 24 bases between. CDR1 and CDR2 (germline): SNHLY, FYNNEI. CDR3 length: 18 residues. CDR3 region: CASRTQGGGRIYNSPLHF. Written as DNA, the CDR3 is TGTGCCAGCCGTACCCAAGGTGGGGGCAGGATTTATAATTCACCCCTCCACTTT.

V usage is TRBV19 and J usage is TRBJ1-1; D not certain. Germline V gives CDR1 LNHDA, CDR2 SQIVND (reference sequence). The CDR3 runs 14 residues. V was cut by 6 bases and J by 11 bases, with 22 bases left in between. Here the CDR3 reads CASRPDWNPAVAFF. CDR3 coding DNA: TGTGCCAGTAGGCCAGACTGGAACCCGGCGGTGGCTTTCTTT. The complete variable domain, with remaining parts taken from reference TRBV19 and TRBJ1-1, reads DGGITQSPKYLFRKEGQNVTLSCEQNLNHDAMYWYRQDPGQGLRLIYYSQIVNDFQKGDIAEGYSVSREKKESFPLTVTSAQKNPTAFYLCASRPDWNPAVAFFGQGTRLTVV.

The chain has TRBV6-1 and TRBJ2-6; weak D call: TRBD1 (6 bases). Germline V CDR1 and CDR2: MNHNS, SASEGT. The CDR3 spans 15 residues. Trimming shortened V by 4 bases and J by 6 bases, and 13 bases separated the two germline ends. CDR3 sequence: CASSAQQGTANVLTF. The DNA of the CDR3 is TGTGCCAGCAGTGCGCAACAGGGTACGGCCAACGTCCTGACTTTC.